One sample yielded the 10 T cell receptor beta chains listed below, sequenced in a study of blood T cell repertoires in COVID-19. TCRdb's table, derived via immunoSEQ multiplex PCR, lists solely in-frame clones and lacks some. The table shows some 230,000 clones, with approximately 81% occurring only once. The source material was peripheral blood. Every receptor here comes from a woman in her sixties who had recovered from COVID-19.

The rearrangement uses TRBV6-5 and TRBJ1-1; TRBD1 is a possible D gene (5 bases). CDR3 length equals 13 residues. The germline CDR1 and CDR2 sequences are MNHEY and SVGAGI. Deletions cut 7 bases from V and 11 bases from J, with 20 bases between. CDR3 sequence (DNA): TGTGCCAGCATCAGGCTTGGGGCCCCCGGCGCTTTCTTT. This encodes CASIRLGAPGAFF.

The chain uses TRBV5-1 and TRBJ2-2; a possible D gene is TRBD2 (6 bases). CDR3 size: 15 residues. CDR1 and CDR2 (germline): SGHRS, YFSETQ. Trimming took off 0 bases at V and 0 bases at J, with 6 bases between the two ends. As DNA, the CDR3 is TGCGCCAGCAGCTTGGGACTAGCGAACACCGGGGAGCTGTTTTTT. Encoded protein: CASSLGLANTGELFF.

The chain couples TRBV24-1 to TRBJ2-2, with TRBD1 matching over 7 bases. The V and J ends lost 3 bases and 10 bases, in that order; junction bases with no gene match: 7. This CDR3 comprises 14 residues. Germline V lookup: CDR1 KGHDR, CDR2 SFDVKD. Here the CDR3 reads CATSDTDRPEELFF. The CDR3 nucleotides read TGTGCCACCAGTGATACGGACAGGCCCGAGGAGCTGTTTTTT.

This sequence joins TRBV18 and TRBJ2-7, with a weak D call TRBD2 (6 bases). CDR3 length equals 14 residues. Trimming removed 6 bases at V and 2 bases at J, with 14 bases between. Germline values: CDR1 KGHSH, CDR2 LQKENI. The CDR3 sequence is CASSPGGRTYEQYF. The CDR3 DNA reads as TGTGCCAGCTCGCCCGGGGGAAGGACCTACGAGCAGTACTTC.

This chain links TRBV19 with TRBJ1-4, with 7 bases matching TRBD1. CDR3 length: 15 residues. The V gene's germline CDR1 is LNHDA and CDR2 SQIVND (reference sequence). J was trimmed by 8 bases and V by 2 bases; bases with no gene match: 8. The chain's CDR3 is CASSIRHRGVEKLFF. The CDR3 DNA sequence: TGTGCCAGTAGTATAAGGCACAGGGGCGTCGAAAAACTGTTTTTT.

The chain is built from TRBV2 and TRBJ2-1, with TRBD2 as a possible D gene (5 bases). Germline V lookup: CDR1 SNHLY, CDR2 FYNNEI. CDR3 length: 15 residues. V was clipped by 2 bases and J by 0 bases, with 8 bases between them. CDR3 sequence reads: CASSEPGSSYNEQFF. CDR3 sequence (DNA): TGTGCCAGCAGTGAACCGGGGAGCTCCTACAATGAGCAGTTCTTC.

Regarding this clone: Because the CDR3's place on the DNA is in doubt, the DNA is left out and the CDR3 is given as listed by TCRdb. The gene calls are TRBV9 and TRBJ2-2; TRBD1, the table's D call, lacks a check against the DNA. Per the germline V gene, CDR1 is SGDLS and CDR2 is YYNGEE. The CDR3 length equals 15 residues, ends included. The chain's CDR3 is CASSTSGQNTGELFF.

This chain connects TRBV9 to TRBJ1-2, with TRBD1 as a possible D gene (6 bases). Trimming took off 4 bases at V and 6 bases at J, with 13 bases between the two ends. CDR1 is SGDLS, CDR2 YYNGEE, per germline. This CDR3 is 13 amino acids long. The chain's CDR3 is CASSITGWNGYTF. CDR3 nucleotides: TGTGCCAGCAGCATCACAGGGTGGAATGGCTACACCTTC.

The V gene is TRBV5-4, the J gene TRBJ1-2; 9 nucleotides match TRBD1. Germline trimming cut 1 base from V and 7 bases from J; bases unmatched to any gene: 5. In germline, CDR1 is SGHNT, CDR2 YYREEE (reference sequence). The length of the CDR3 is 14 residues. The CDR3 DNA follows: TGTGCCAGCAGCTTGACAGGGGGCTTGGTTGGCTACACCTTC. Encoded protein: CASSLTGGLVGYTF.

The chain combines TRBV19 with TRBJ1-4; perhaps TRBD1 as D (6 bases). V lost 2 bases and J lost 8, with 12 bases in between. The germline V gene encodes CDR1 LNHDA and CDR2 SQIVND (reference sequence). The CDR3 is 14 amino acids. The CDR3 reads CASSIQGRREKLFF. For the CDR3, the DNA is TGTGCCAGTAGTATACAGGGGAGAAGAGAAAAACTGTTTTTT.